These T cell receptor beta chains were read from a single sample in a study of control samples from healthy donors and cancer patients. The protocol was immunoSEQ multiplex PCR, while the TCRdb copy is restricted to in-frame clones and leaves out a portion. The sample has around 43,000 clones; approximately 90% are singletons. The sequencing sample was made of blood. The receptors were sampled from a woman aged 45-65 years in good health. Both conserved end residues are part of each CDR3. Each record gives: clone size, D gene, J gene, V gene, CDR3 DNA, CDR3 protein. A D gene is named only where the DNA matches it firmly. Not all rows give a size; the values are once, few, many and, for expanded clones, a class.

- TRBD1 TRBJ1-2 TRBV5-5 TGTGCCAGCAGCTTAGCCGGGACAGACTCCGATGGCTACACCTTC CASSLAGTDSDGYTF
- - TRBJ1-2 TRBV5-6 TGTGCCAGCAGCTCAACTATGTACTATGGCTACACCTTC CASSSTMYYGYTF
- TRBD1 TRBJ1-5 TRBV2 TGTGCCAGCAGGGGGACAGGAAATCAGCCCCAGCATTTT CASRGTGNQPQHF
- TRBD1 TRBJ2-7 TRBV6-2/TRBV6-3 TGTGCCAGCAGTCCCAGGGACAGGGACGAGCAGTACTTC CASSPRDRDEQYF
- - TRBJ2-1 TRBV7-9 TGTGCCAGCAGCTCCCAACAGGGAACGGTTGAGCAGTTCTTC CASSSQQGTVEQFF
- - TRBJ2-3 TRBV7-2 TGTGCCAGCAGGGGACTCAGCACAGATACGCAGTATTTT CASRGLSTDTQYF
- TRBD1 TRBJ1-4 TRBV28 TGTGCCAGCAGTACCAGGACAGGGGGTTCGGAAAAACTGTTTTTT CASSTRTGGSEKLFF
- TRBD1 TRBJ1-6 TRBV12-5 TGTGCTAGTGGTCAGTCTCGGGACAGTAATTCACCCCTCCACTTT CASGQSRDSNSPLHF
- - TRBJ2-3 TRBV12-5 TGTGCTAGTCAAGGACAAACCACAGATACGCAGTATTTT CASQGQTTDTQYF
- - TRBJ2-5 TRBV7-8 TGTGCCAGCAGCCCCGCCGAGACCCAGTACTTC CASSPAETQYF
- - TRBJ2-6 TRBV28 TGTGCCAGCACCATCCGGGCCAACGGGGCCAACGTCCTGACTTTC CASTIRANGANVLTF
- TRBD2 TRBJ2-1 TRBV5-1 TGCGCCAGCAACCCGCGGGGGGGCCCGAGCAATGAGCAGTTCTTC CASNPRGGPSNEQFF
- - TRBJ1-5 TRBV7-9 TGTGCCAGCAGCCAGAGCGGGAGCAATCAGCCCCAGCATTTT CASSQSGSNQPQHF
- - TRBJ2-1 TRBV27 TGTGCCAGCAGTCGGGGGGCGGGTTACAATGAGCAGTTCTTC CASSRGAGYNEQFF
few TRBD1 TRBJ2-7 TRBV28 TGTGCCAGCCGACAGGGTTCCTACGAGCAGTACTTC CASRQGSYEQYF
- - TRBJ1-6 TRBV3-1/TRBV3-2 TGTGCCAGCAGCCGGTCAGTGGATTCACCCCTCCACTTT CASSRSVDSPLHF
- - TRBJ1-3 TRBV12-3/TRBV12-4 TGTGCCAGCGCGGGAAAAAACACCATATATTTT CASAGKNTIYF
few - TRBJ2-7 TRBV7-9 TGTGCCAGCAGCTTAGGAGGGTGGGAATACGAGCAGTACTTC CASSLGGWEYEQYF
- TRBD1 TRBJ1-2 TRBV27 TGTGCCAGCACCTATCTGACAGGGGGAAAGGTGGGCTACACCTTC CASTYLTGGKVGYTF
- - TRBJ1-5 TRBV13 TGTGCCAGCAGCTTCGGGGATCAGCCCCAGCATTTT CASSFGDQPQHF
- - TRBJ2-7 TRBV6-5 TGTGCCAGCAGCTCTTTTTTGGGCGAGCAGTACTTC CASSSFLGEQYF
once TRBD1 TRBJ1-1 TRBV4-3 TGCGCCAGCAGCCAAGATCTGGGGGGAGCTACAGGGGGCACTGAAGCTTTCTTT CASSQDLGGATGGTEAFF
- - TRBJ1-2 TRBV11-1 TGTGCCAGCAGCTTAGGTGGGACATCAACCTATGGCTACACCTTC CASSLGGTSTYGYTF
- TRBD1 TRBJ1-6 TRBV5-1 TGCGCCAGCAGCTGGACAGGGCATAGTGGGTCACCCCTCCACTTT CASSWTGHSGSPLHF
- - TRBJ2-1 TRBV7-2 TGTGCCAGCAGCCGCAGGTCCTTAGGGACCCATGAGCAGTTCTTC CASSRRSLGTHEQFF
- - TRBJ1-3 TRBV9 TGTGCCAGCAGCCCCGGAGGGGGGGCGCGAGGAAACACCATATATTTT CASSPGGGARGNTIYF
- - TRBJ1-3 TRBV4-3 TGCGCCAGCAGCCAAGACGCGGGAAACACCATATATTTT CASSQDAGNTIYF
- TRBD1 TRBJ1-2 TRBV5-1 TGCGCCAGCAGCTTGACAGAACAGGGGGCTGGTAACTATGGCTACACCTTC CASSLTEQGAGNYGYTF
- - TRBJ1-2 TRBV5-4 TGTGCCAGCAGCTTGGAGGGGCGAGGCTATGGCTACACCTTC CASSLEGRGYGYTF